This is a list of T cell receptor beta chains from one sample in a study of T cells after yellow fever vaccination. Using its own MiXCR run on the 5' RACE reads, TCRdb lists one record per CDR3 protein. The sample holds around 500,000 distinct CDR3 sequences, just over 20% seen once. The material was PBMCs, obtained more than 20 days after the first yellow fever vaccination. These receptors all stem from a man aged 18-30 years who received the YFV17D yellow fever vaccine. Both conserved end residues are trimmed from each CDR3.

v_gene: TRBV20-1
CDR3aa: SARASGGLRYNEQF

v_gene: TRBV7-3
CDR3aa: ASSFDNSYNEQF

v_gene: TRBV20-1
CDR3aa: SARDVATVQETQY

v_gene: TRBV4-1
CDR3aa: ASSQASVRPNYGYT

v_gene: TRBV6-1
CDR3aa: ASRKDYRYNEQF

v_gene: TRBV20-1
CDR3aa: SVMMGQQETQY

v_gene: TRBV5-4
CDR3aa: ASRPPENTEAF

v_gene: TRBV4-1
CDR3aa: ASSQAGTGGYQPQH

v_gene: TRBV20-1
CDR3aa: SATDRGPGELF

v_gene: TRBV4-2
CDR3aa: ASSQDIKGPYEQY

v_gene: TRBV7-3
CDR3aa: ASSPYSTVAFLKDGYT

v_gene: TRBV10-3
CDR3aa: AIRPNSGLASPLH

v_gene: TRBV6-1
CDR3aa: ASSDGTSPNEQF

v_gene: TRBV19
CDR3aa: ASRTGTGHTDTQY

v_gene: TRBV6-5
CDR3aa: ASSSPDREPGYT

v_gene: TRBV11-2
CDR3aa: ATIGARRQTEAF

v_gene: TRBV20-1
CDR3aa: SAIGGTYNEQF

v_gene: TRBV29-1
CDR3aa: SVEGKTSGGGSSYNEQF

v_gene: TRBV15
CDR3aa: ATSRDTRRQETQY

v_gene: TRBV6-1
CDR3aa: ASSEEGSDTQY

v_gene: TRBV6-5
CDR3aa: ASSYSDTPDTQY

v_gene: TRBV24-1
CDR3aa: ATSEGGAGGFEAF

v_gene: TRBV3-1
CDR3aa: ASGPGHRNQPQH

v_gene: TRBV12-3/TRBV12-4
CDR3aa: ASSLVLAGETQY

v_gene: TRBV20-1
CDR3aa: SASAGTESSSYEQY

v_gene: TRBV15
CDR3aa: ATIPREGATTEAF

v_gene: TRBV7-2
CDR3aa: ASSPPLQGYEQY

v_gene: TRBV9
CDR3aa: ASSAPRGQSYNEQF

v_gene: TRBV4-1
CDR3aa: ASSQDALNDPPWGNEQF

v_gene: TRBV5-1
CDR3aa: ASSLSGRANTGELF

v_gene: TRBV11-2
CDR3aa: ASSLGPAQAYEQY

v_gene: TRBV4-1
CDR3aa: ASSSQGAEGNSPLH

v_gene: TRBV20-1
CDR3aa: SANRLPQAGPEAF

v_gene: TRBV6-4
CDR3aa: ASSEVYTDTQY

v_gene: TRBV6-1
CDR3aa: ASSVISGSYNEQF

v_gene: TRBV12-3/TRBV12-4
CDR3aa: ASSFATGSSYNSPLH

v_gene: TRBV4-3
CDR3aa: ASSQGLGRTGTAIDGYT

v_gene: TRBV15
CDR3aa: ATSRVLADTQY

v_gene: TRBV5-1
CDR3aa: ASSHLERVQETQY

v_gene: TRBV11-2
CDR3aa: ASSPPTGRETQY